This T cell receptor (beta chain) was found in a study of identical twins. A universal primer site was incorporated via template switching, and the cDNA contained unique molecular identifiers. TCRdb redid the calling of the 5' RACE reads with MiXCR, one entry per CDR3 protein. The repertoire holds approximately 230,000 distinct CDR3 sequences, with 6% to 7% as singletons. Ten or more counts support this clonotype. These sequences were also reported in another study, on T cells expressing NK-cell markers. That investigation notes: Several experiments confined sorting to alpha-beta TCR T cells with an anti-gamma-delta TCR antibody. NKG2C+ dominant clonotypes from 6 or 7 donors made up about 1.0-7.5% of CD8+ T cells. Leadership of the CD3+CD56-NKG2C+ fraction also belonged to these clonotypes in several donors.

What was sequenced was CD8+ T cells sorted from blood. The receptor was derived from a woman aged 18-29 years in good health.

CDR3 sequence reads: CASSPPGRGLGYTF. CDR3 sequence (DNA): TGTGCCAGCAGCCCTCCCGGCAGGGGGCTTGGCTACACCTTC. This chain connects TRBV6-2 or TRBV6-3 to TRBJ1-2, with TRBD1 matching 8 bases. The germline gives CDR1 MNHEY, CDR2 SVGEGT. Trimming removed 6 bases from V and 7 bases from J; junction bases left unmatched: 10. The CDR3 runs to 14 residues.